This T cell receptor (beta chain) was identified in a study of blood T cell repertoires in COVID-19. As for the study in general: Cohort 3 donors counted as recovered after two negative PCRs, clearance, or resolved symptoms. T cells, B-cell-depleted T cells, or PBMCs supplied cDNA or gDNA. Material from acute and convalescent COVID-19 was sourced from the United States, Italy and Spain.

The germline CDR1 and CDR2 sequences are KGHSH and LQKENI. The CDR3 is made up of 11 amino acids. Trimming shortened V by 4 bases and J by 8 bases, and 8 bases separated the two germline ends. This table comes from immunoSEQ multiplex PCR, and its TCRdb copy is limited to in-frame clones, with some not included. The sample lists roughly 140,000 clones, over 75% occurring once. Those who participated ranged in age from roughly 18 to 100 years and resided in about two dozen US areas. The chain links TRBV18 to TRBJ1-2, with D maybe TRBD1 (5 bases). The receptor's source is a man in his fifties or sixties in a cohort exposed to, infected with or recovered from COVID-19 (not recorded which). The source material was PBMCs or T cells enriched from blood (not recorded which). CDR3 region: CASSLRGGYTF. The CDR3 bases are TGTGCCAGCTCACTCCGGGGGGGCTACACCTTC.